These 23 T cell receptor beta chains came from one sample sequenced in a study of T cells in Graves' hyperthyroidism and ophthalmopathy. RNA transcripts were the template for amplifying TCR beta CDR3 regions. TCR CDR3 underwent first-round RT-PCR with the HTBI primer set. MiXCR, applied by TCRdb to the multiplex PCR reads, yields one record per CDR3 protein. The sample contains 90,000 to 120,000 distinct CDR3 sequences, approximately 15% of which appear only once. The specimen sequenced was blood. These receptors originate from a woman aged 45-65 years with Graves' hyperthyroidism.

This clonotype has ten or more counts. The J gene is TRBJ1-5, the V gene TRBV25-1; 7 bases align to TRBD1. This CDR3 region has 16 residues. V gave up 4 bases and J gave up 1 base; unmatched junction bases: 7. Germline V gene sequence: CDR1 MGHDK, CDR2 SYGVNS. The CDR3 here is CASSARGRRSNQPQHF. CDR3 sequence (DNA): TGTGCCAGCAGTGCAAGGGGGCGTAGGAGCAATCAGCCCCAGCATTTT.

The rearrangement uses TRBV20-1 and TRBJ2-3; D is possibly TRBD1 (5 bases). The J call is uncertain, as TRBJ1-5 better fits the DNA end. Germline values: CDR1 DFQATT, CDR2 SNEGSKA (reference sequence). The CDR3 runs 18 residues. The DNA of the CDR3 is TGCAGTGCTAGGATTCAGGGACTAGCGGGAGGAAACGGAGATACGCAGCATTTT. Translating it yields CSARIQGLAGGNGDTQHF.

This clonotype was detected many times. One end of the junction is discordant with germline, which a read error may explain. The chain carries TRBV20-1 and TRBJ2-3; no clear D gene. Germline values: CDR1 DFQATT, CDR2 SNEGSKA (reference sequence). The CDR3 is 12 residues long. The CDR3 sequence is CSATSRTDTQYF. The CDR3 DNA reads TGCAGTGCTACGTCTCGCACGGATACGCAGTATTTT.

In its sample, this clonotype was seen many times. V usage is TRBV11-3 and J usage is TRBJ1-2; 10 bases map to TRBD1. The CDR3 loop spans 19 amino acids. The V segment lost 5 bases and the J segment 0 bases; nucleotides outside the gene matches: 15. From germline, CDR1 is SGHNT and CDR2 YENEEA. Here the CDR3 reads CASSPRGRRDRGPNYGYTF. DNA of the CDR3: TGTGCCAGCAGCCCCAGAGGGCGCCGGGACAGGGGACCTAACTATGGCTACACCTTC.

The chain is built from TRBV11-2 and TRBJ1-1; D is unresolved. This CDR3 contains 11 residues. The germline V gene encodes CDR1 SGHAT and CDR2 FQNNGV. Trimming pared 10 bases from V and 1 base from J, leaving 7 bases between. The CDR3: CAIRGNTEAFF. DNA for the CDR3: TGTGCCATCCGGGGGAACACTGAAGCTTTCTTT.

This clonotype was observed at least ten times. The V and J genes are TRBV20-1 and TRBJ1-1, with D possibly TRBD1 on 6 matching bases. Looked up from germline, CDR1 is DFQATT and CDR2 is SNEGSKA (reference sequence). CDR3 length equals 13 residues. V was cut by 4 bases and J by 3 bases, with 12 bases left in between. CDR3 region: CSAKQGRDTEAFF. CDR3 bases: TGCAGTGCTAAGCAGGGGAGGGACACTGAAGCTTTCTTT.

This clonotype has a count of ten or more. This chain joins TRBV24-1 and TRBJ1-1; TRBD1 agrees at 7 bases. In germline, CDR1 is KGHDR, CDR2 SFDVKD. J was trimmed by 5 bases and V by 2 bases; bases with no gene match: 13. This CDR3 region has 17 residues. As DNA, the CDR3 is TGTGCCACCAGTGATTCCGACTGGGACAGCGGTGGTACTGAAGCTTTCTTT. Its protein is CATSDSDWDSGGTEAFF.

This clonotype showed up many times. This may come from a read error, since a much larger clone is one base off. V gene TRBV2 combines with J gene TRBJ1-1, with D unclear. Germline V lookup: CDR1 SNHLY, CDR2 FYNNEI. This CDR3 is 11 amino acids long. CDR3 sequence: CASSHQPEASF. CDR3 DNA sequence: TGTGCCAGCAGTCACCAGCCTGAAGCTTCCTTT.

In its sample, this clonotype was seen many times. The gene calls are TRBV10-3 and TRBJ2-3, with D maybe TRBD2 (5 bases). Per germline, CDR1 ENHRY and CDR2 SYGVKD. V gave up 10 bases and J gave up 10 bases, with 18 bases separating them. This CDR3 is 12 amino acids long. This CDR3 is CATFSDTRAQYF. Written as DNA, the CDR3 is TGTGCCACCTTTTCCGATACTAGGGCGCAGTATTTT.

In this sample, this clonotype turned up a few times. J is TRBJ2-1 and V is TRBV6-1, with 10 bases fitting TRBD1. From germline, CDR1 is MNHNS and CDR2 SASEGT. This CDR3 spans 15 amino acids. J lost 7 bases, V lost 6 bases, and 9 bases had no gene match. The CDR3: CASSNRDRGWNEQFF. The CDR3 DNA is TGTGCCAGCAGCAATCGGGACAGGGGATGGAATGAGCAGTTCTTC.

V is TRBV14 and J is TRBJ2-3; tentatively, D is TRBD2 (7 bases). Germline CDR1 reads SGHDN; CDR2 reads FVKESK. V lost 4 bases and J 11 bases, leaving 19 bases between the germline ends. This CDR3 contains 14 residues. The CDR3: CASSLAGAAPQQYF. The CDR3, as DNA: TGTGCCAGCAGCCTCGCGGGGGCAGCCCCCCAGCAGTATTTT.

This clonotype was seen many times. The CDR3 DNA reads as TGTGCCAGCAGTGACGACAACAGAGATGGCTACACCTTC. Its translation is CASSDDNRDGYTF. V is TRBV25-1 and J is TRBJ1-2; D call uncertain. The CDR3 has 13 amino acids. V was shortened by 3 bases and J by 6 bases, with 11 bases between the two germline ends. Germline loops: CDR1 MGHDK, CDR2 SYGVNS.

There are many counts of this clonotype. This chain joins TRBV28 and TRBJ2-4; 8 bases are shared with TRBD1. The CDR3 is 13 residues long. Germline lookup yields CDR1 MDHEN and CDR2 SYDVKM. Trimming took 6 bases from V and 8 from J; bases not matched to a gene: 6. CDR3 region: CASSPGQGHIQYF. CDR3 nucleotide sequence: TGTGCCAGCAGCCCCGGACAGGGACACATTCAGTACTTC. Variable domain in full (rest from reference TRBV28 and TRBJ2-4): DVKVTQSSRYLVKRTGEKVFLECVQDMDHENMFWYRQDPGLGLRLIYFSYDVKMKEKGDIPEGYSVSREKKERFSLILESASTNQTSMYLCASSPGQGHIQYFGAGTRLSVL.

This chain connects TRBV2 to TRBJ2-7; D not certain. CDR3 length equals 13 residues. Per germline, CDR1 SNHLY and CDR2 FYNNEI. V dropped 7 bases and J dropped 3 bases, with 13 bases sitting between them. The CDR3 bases are TGTGCCAGCACCAAGGTCGGTGGCTACGAGCAGTACTTC. Its protein is CASTKVGGYEQYF.

This clonotype was found many times. The V and J genes are TRBV28 and TRBJ1-4; D possibly corresponds to TRBD1 (5 bases). The germline V and J ends were trimmed by 5 bases and 0 bases, with 25 bases remaining between them. Looked up from germline, CDR1 is MDHEN and CDR2 is SYDVKM. The CDR3 is 20 residues long. The CDR3 coding sequence is TGTGCCAGCAGTATCATCCAACAGGAGTTCGTATTTGCAACTAATGAAAAACTGTTTTTT. Protein: CASSIIQQEFVFATNEKLFF.

Concerning this clonotype: An end of the junction does not agree with germline; a read error may underlie this. This sequence joins TRBV13 and TRBJ2-1; the D gene is possibly TRBD2 (6 bases). From germline, CDR1 is PRHDT and CDR2 FYEKMQ (reference sequence). The CDR3 has 14 residues. The CDR3 nucleotides read TGCGCCAGCAGCTTGGGTGGGAGGTACAATGAGCAGTTCTTC. Amino acid sequence: CASSLGGRYNEQFF.

This clonotype was detected many times. The rearrangement uses TRBV12-3 or TRBV12-4 and TRBJ2-3, with D perhaps TRBD2 (7 bases). Trimming pared 3 bases from V and 0 bases from J, leaving 10 bases between. This CDR3 comprises 15 residues. CDR3 in DNA: TGTGCCAGCAGTTTCGGGGGGACAAGCACAGATACGCAGTATTTT. Translated, it gives CASSFGGTSTDTQYF.

This clonotype was detected only a few times. This chain uses TRBV7-9 with TRBJ2-1; D is uncertain. The CDR3 spans 14 residues. CDR1 and CDR2 (germline): SEHNR, FQNEAQ (reference sequence). Trimming removed 5 bases at V and 6 bases at J, with 14 bases between. CDR3 nucleotides: TGTGCCAGCAGCCCAATAGAAGTTCTCAATGAGCAGTTCTTC. Protein: CASSPIEVLNEQFF.

This clonotype has ten or more counts. V usage is TRBV6-1 and J usage is TRBJ1-1; TRBD1 agrees at 7 bases. The CDR3 sequence is 17 residues long. Germline V CDR1 and CDR2: MNHNS, SASEGT. V dropped 2 bases and J dropped 3; count of bases not matched to a gene: 12. CDR3 sequence (DNA): TGTGCCAGCAGTGAATTACCAGGGGGTCGATTTGACACTGAAGCTTTCTTT. Translated: CASSELPGGRFDTEAFF.

There are many counts of this clonotype. The chain links TRBV5-5 to TRBJ1-5; D might be TRBD1 (6 bases). V lost 0 bases and J lost 6, with 16 bases in between. In germline, CDR1 is SGHKS, CDR2 YYEKEE (reference sequence). This CDR3 contains 16 residues. CDR3 DNA: TGTGCCAGCAGCTTGGGTCCGGTGGCAGGGGTTCAGCCCCAGCATTTT. This sequence encodes CASSLGPVAGVQPQHF.

The V call is TRBV2, the J call TRBJ2-5, with 12 positions matching TRBD2. Germline CDR1 and CDR2: SNHLY and FYNNEI. After removal of 6 bases from V and 5 bases from J, the junction contained 4 bases not matched to a gene. The CDR3 is 14 amino acids. The CDR3 reads CASRLAGGTETQYF. The CDR3 DNA reads as TGTGCCAGCAGGCTAGCGGGAGGGACGGAGACCCAGTACTTC. The whole variable domain, remainder taken from reference TRBV2 and TRBJ2-5, is EPEVTQTPSHQVTQMGQEVILRCVPISNHLYFYWYRQILGQKVEFLVSFYNNEISEKSEIFDDQFSVERPDGSNFTLKIRSTKLEDSAMYFCASRLAGGTETQYFGPGTRLLVL.

This clonotype was seen repeatedly, ten times or more. V and J are TRBV9 and TRBJ2-7, with D possibly TRBD2 on 5 matching bases. CDR3 length equals 15 residues. Between the trimmed V and J ends, which lost 3 bases and 3 bases, there was a span of 16 bases. Germline CDR1 SGDLS, CDR2 YYNGEE. CDR3 nucleotides: TGTGCCAGCAGCGCCCAAGGCCCAGGAGGCTACGAGCAGTACTTC. Encoded protein: CASSAQGPGGYEQYF.

In its sample, this clonotype was seen many times. CDR3: CASSFGRAGEQFF. CDR3 sequence (DNA): TGTGCCAGCAGCTTCGGCAGGGCCGGTGAGCAGTTCTTC. The chain links TRBV11-2 to TRBJ2-1; D is perhaps TRBD1 (5 bases). The V end was cut by 3 bases, the J end by 9 bases, with 12 bases between. CDR1 SGHAT and CDR2 FQNNGV come from the germline V gene. There are 13 residues in the CDR3. The full variable domain, rest sourced from reference TRBV11-2 and TRBJ2-1, is EAGVAQSPRYKIIEKRQSVAFWCNPISGHATLYWYQQILGQGPKLLIQFQNNGVVDDSQLPKDRFSAERLKGVDSTLKIQPAKLEDSAVYLCASSFGRAGEQFFGPGTRLTVL.